These 18 T cell receptor beta chains came from one sample sequenced in a study of T cell repertoires in cytomegalovirus infection. These receptors lack a known antigen. Via MiXCR, TCRdb re-called the reads, giving one row per CDR3 protein. The sample lists about 920,000 distinct CDR3 sequences; about 33% were seen once. The sample consisted of cultured CD8+ T cells from PBMCs, taken from culture after CMV antigen stimulation. These receptor sequences come from a human donor in good health (CMV status not recorded). Some clones in this sample may be carry-over from other donors' samples.

This clonotype was found a few times. The chain uses TRBV6-1 and TRBJ2-1; 7 bases match TRBD1. CDR1 and CDR2 from the germline V gene are MNHNS and SASEGT. This CDR3 has 12 residues. The J segment lost 8 bases and the V segment lost 7 bases, leaving 5 bases of the junction unmatched. This CDR3 reads CASINTGDEQFF. The CDR3 DNA reads TGTGCCAGCATCAATACAGGGGATGAGCAGTTCTTC.

About this clonotype: A much larger clone lies a single base off, so this may be a read error. The rearrangement uses TRBV6-6 and TRBJ2-7, with D hard to call. Germline V CDR1 and CDR2: MNHNY, SVGAGI (reference sequence). CDR3 length: 14 amino acids. Trimming removed 7 bases from V and 0 bases from J, with 13 bases in between. The CDR3 sequence: CASNRPARSYEQYV. The CDR3 nucleotides are TGTGCCAGCAACCGACCGGCTCGCTCCTACGAGCAGTACGTC.

Turning to this clonotype: A much larger clone lies a single base off, so this may be a read error. The V gene is TRBV7-2, the J gene TRBJ2-2, with 9 positions matching TRBD1. The CDR3 runs to 16 residues. Germline V CDR1 and CDR2: SGHTA, FQGNSA. V was pared by 4 bases and J by 6 bases, with 9 bases of the junction left unmatched. DNA of the CDR3: TGTGCCAGCAGCTACGGGACAGGGTTTCACGCCGGGGAGCTGTTTTTT. It specifies CASSYGTGFHAGELFF.

This chain connects TRBV7-9 to TRBJ2-7; TRBD1 agrees at 7 bases. V lost 1 base to trimming and J lost 6 bases; unmatched junction nucleotides: 6. The CDR3 length is 14 residues. Germline V gene data show CDR1 as SEHNR and CDR2 as FQNEAQ (reference sequence). CDR3 region: CASSLGNRGIEQYV. In DNA form, the CDR3 reads TGTGCCAGCAGCTTAGGTAACAGGGGTATCGAGCAGTACGTC.

This clonotype has only one observation. The genes are TRBV7-9 and TRBJ2-7; TRBD1 matches at 8 bases. V shed 4 bases and J 3 bases; nucleotides not matched to a gene: 5. The CDR3 runs 14 residues. The germline V gene encodes CDR1 SEHNR and CDR2 FQNEAQ (reference sequence). In DNA form, the CDR3 reads TGTGCCAGCAGCTCTGCAGACAGGGGCTACGAGCAGTACTTC. This gives the protein CASSSADRGYEQYF.

The gene calls are TRBV6-5 and TRBJ1-2, with D maybe TRBD1 (5 bases). V was clipped by 3 bases and J by 6 bases, with 17 bases between them. CDR3 length: 15 residues. Germline CDR1 MNHEY, CDR2 SVGAGI. This CDR3 reads CASSYNGALGNGYTF. CDR3 nucleotide sequence: TGTGCCAGCAGTTATAACGGGGCCCTGGGGAATGGCTACACCTTC.

Many counts were recorded for this clonotype. The chain links TRBV7-8 to TRBJ2-1; 8 bases agree with TRBD2. Germline V gene data show CDR1 as SGHVS and CDR2 as FQNEAQ. The CDR3 runs 14 residues. With 4 bases clipped from V and 9 bases from J, the junction kept 8 bases outside the gene matches. The CDR3 is CASSSSTSAGEQFF. CDR3 sequence (DNA): TGTGCCAGCAGCTCGTCGACTAGCGCGGGTGAGCAGTTCTTC.

In this sample, this clonotype turned up a few times. The V gene is TRBV6-6, the J gene TRBJ1-1; TRBD1 is a possible D gene (5 bases). The ends were cut back, 6 bases at V and 4 bases at J, with 9 bases in the middle. Germline CDR1 MNHNY, CDR2 SVGAGI (reference sequence). The CDR3 runs to 12 residues. The DNA for the CDR3 is TGTGCCAGCAGCTACGACAGCACTGAAGCTTTCTTT. Translated: CASSYDSTEAFF.

The V and J genes are TRBV7-6 and TRBJ2-1; 7 bases match TRBD1. Looked up from germline, CDR1 is SGHVS and CDR2 is FNYEAQ. The trim removed 2 bases at V and 9 bases at J, leaving 10 bases unmatched. The CDR3 is 15 amino acids. DNA of the CDR3: TGTGCCAGCAGCTTAATGTCGAGGGGGCCCAGTGAGCAGTTCTTC. The encoded protein is CASSLMSRGPSEQFF.

The V gene is TRBV3-1, the J gene TRBJ2-5; D is ambiguous. The ends were cut back, 4 bases at V and 6 bases at J, with 24 bases in the middle. The CDR3 has 17 residues. Germline V gene data show CDR1 as LGHDT and CDR2 as YNNKEL (reference sequence). The CDR3 reads CASSPLLVGAIMKTQYF. The CDR3 nucleotides read TGTGCCAGCAGCCCCCTCCTCGTGGGCGCGATAATGAAGACCCAGTACTTC.

This chain links TRBV12-3 or TRBV12-4 with TRBJ1-4; TRBD1 might be the D (5 bases). V was trimmed by 3 bases and J by 0 bases, leaving 14 bases between them. The CDR3 has 17 amino acids. CDR3: CASSFLAGSATNEKLFF. The CDR3 coding sequence is TGTGCCAGCAGTTTTCTGGCAGGGTCGGCAACTAATGAAAAACTGTTTTTT.

V is TRBV7-3 and J is TRBJ2-1; 7 nucleotides agree with TRBD1. Germline V gene lookup returns CDR1 SGHTA and CDR2 FQGTGA. Trimming cost V 1 base and J 5 bases; bases outside gene matches: 17. The CDR3 length is 19 residues. CDR3 DNA sequence: TGTGCCAGCAGCTTAATCAGGGGGTTCTCCCGGGGCGGTAACAATGAGCAGTTCTTC. This gives the protein CASSLIRGFSRGGNNEQFF.

The chain joins TRBV24-1 to TRBJ1-5; D not certain. CDR3 size: 13 residues. V was pared by 9 bases and J by 2 bases, with 10 bases between. Germline-derived CDR1 and CDR2 are KGHDR and SFDVKD. The CDR3 spells CATGRVGNQPQHF. The CDR3 DNA is TGTGCCACCGGGCGGGTTGGCAATCAGCCCCAGCATTTT.

This clonotype has at least ten counts. V is TRBV7-9 and J is TRBJ2-2, with unresolved D. Trimming stripped 5 bases from V and 7 bases from J, with 11 bases between. The CDR3 runs 13 residues. Germline-derived CDR1 and CDR2 are SEHNR and FQNEAQ (reference sequence). The CDR3 here is CASSLSDGGELFF. CDR3 bases: TGTGCCAGCAGCCTCTCAGATGGCGGGGAGCTGTTTTTT.

The rearrangement uses TRBV25-1 and TRBJ1-1; 11 nucleotides match TRBD1. The CDR3 has 16 residues. J was trimmed by 4 bases and V by 1 base; bases with no gene match: 5. The germline CDR1 and CDR2 sequences are MGHDK and SYGVNS. CDR3: CASSELDRGLVTEAFF. In nucleotides, the CDR3 is TGTGCCAGCAGTGAATTGGACAGGGGGCTGGTCACTGAAGCTTTCTTT. Filled out from reference TRBV25-1 and TRBJ1-1, the complete variable domain reads EADIYQTPRYLVIGTGKKITLECSQTMGHDKMYWYQQDPGMELHLIHYSYGVNSTEKGDLSSESTVSRIRTEHFPLTLESARPSHTSQYLCASSELDRGLVTEAFFGQGTRLTVV.

This sequence joins TRBV7-9 and TRBJ1-2; D is unclear. Germline loops: CDR1 SEHNR, CDR2 FQNEAQ (reference sequence). V was pared by 8 bases and J by 2 bases, with 18 bases between. CDR3 length equals 15 residues. The CDR3 nucleotides read TGTGCCAGCCACCGAGACATCCCGGAGAACTATGGCTACACCTTC. Its protein is CASHRDIPENYGYTF. Full variable domain (missing parts from reference TRBV7-9 and TRBJ1-2): DTGVSQNPRHKITKRGQNVTFRCDPISEHNRLYWYRQTLGQGPEFLTYFQNEAQLEKSRLLSDRFSAERPKGSFSTLEIQRTEQGDSAMYLCASHRDIPENYGYTFGSGTRLTVV.

The chain employs TRBV20-1 and TRBJ1-5; D is uncertain. The V end lost 0 bases, the J end lost 0 bases, and 6 bases lay between the germline ends. Germline CDR1 DFQATT, CDR2 SNEGSKA (reference sequence). The CDR3 sequence is 14 residues long. CDR3: CSARDGYSNQPQHF. CDR3 coding DNA: TGCAGTGCTAGAGACGGATATAGCAATCAGCCCCAGCATTTT.

In this sample, this clonotype turned up many times. The chain has TRBV6-5 and TRBJ2-3, with 10 bases aligning to TRBD2. Trimming at V came to 2 bases and at J to 1 base, leaving 0 bases not matched to a gene. The CDR3 consists of 15 residues. Germline CDR1 reads MNHEY; CDR2 reads SVGAGI. The CDR3 loop is CASSYTSGGTDTQYF. CDR3 bases: TGTGCCAGCAGTTACACTAGCGGGGGCACAGATACGCAGTATTTT.